This T cell receptor beta chain emerged from a study of response to subunit inactivated influenza vaccine. The sample holds many counts of this clonotype. TCRdb re-called the RT-PCR reads with MiXCR, one entry per CDR3 protein. The data show about 540,000 distinct CDR3 sequences, roughly 25% seen once. The V and J ends lost 2 bases and 3 bases, in that order; junction bases with no gene match: 3. From germline, CDR1 is MDHEN and CDR2 SYDVKM. There are 14 residues in the CDR3. A further study also used this sample, focusing on T cells expressing NK-cell markers. In that study: Template switching by 5'RACE with UMIs generated the TCR beta cDNA. One of the eight sequenced donors was seronegative, whereas the other seven were HCMV-seropositive. Nothing established the HCMV specificity of expanded NKG2C+ T cell clones.

This receptor was taken from a man aged 45 to 65 who received an inactivated influenza vaccine. The rearrangement links TRBV28 to TRBJ2-5; 7 nucleotides line up with TRBD1. This specimen was CD4+ T cells sorted from PBMCs, taken approximately 13 days after vaccination. CDR3 coding DNA: TGTGCCAGCAGTTTACAAGGGACAGAAGAGACCCAGTACTTC. It specifies CASSLQGTEETQYF.